These 9 T cell receptor beta chains originate from one sample sequenced in a study of blood T cell repertoires in COVID-19. Clones were sequenced by immunoSEQ multiplex PCR, and TCRdb holds only the in-frame ones, with some missing. The repertoire holds 100,000 or so clones, with about 86% as singletons. Sequencing used PBMCs or T cells enriched from blood (not recorded which). Receptor source: a woman aged 50 to 65 who had recovered from COVID-19.

The chain is built from TRBV5-1 and TRBJ2-1, with TRBD2 matching over 10 bases. J lost 5 bases, V lost 4 bases, and 6 bases had no gene match. The CDR3 has 15 amino acids. Germline V CDR1 and CDR2: SGHRS, YFSETQ. The CDR3: CASSPQRGGNNEQFF. DNA of the CDR3: TGCGCCAGCAGCCCGCAGCGGGGGGGAAACAATGAGCAGTTCTTC.

This chain joins TRBV6-5 and TRBJ1-1; D is possibly TRBD1 (5 bases). Germline V gene data show CDR1 as MNHEY and CDR2 as SVGAGI. V lost 7 bases to trimming and J lost 5 bases, with 14 bases between them. The CDR3 has 13 residues. The CDR3 nucleotides read TGTGCCAGCACCCAGGGCCCTGGGACTGAAGCTTTCTTT. Its protein is CASTQGPGTEAFF.

CDR3 nucleotides: TGTGCCAGTACGTCACCCGGGGGTGGATCACCCCTCCACTTT. Its protein product is CASTSPGGGSPLHF. This chain uses TRBV19 with TRBJ1-6, with TRBD1 as a possible D gene (5 bases). Trimming cost V 7 bases and J 10 bases, with 17 bases left between them. This CDR3 comprises 14 residues. Germline assignment: CDR1 LNHDA and CDR2 SQIVND (reference sequence).

This clone has only a few counts. The chain recombines TRBV4-1 with TRBJ2-2; D call uncertain. V lost 1 base and J 5 bases, leaving 11 bases between the germline ends. The CDR3 loop spans 15 amino acids. CDR1 MGHRA and CDR2 YSYEKL come from the germline V gene. Here the CDR3 DNA reads TGCGCCAGCAGCCAAGCTGCGTTACGAACCGGGGAGCTGTTTTTT. Protein sequence: CASSQAALRTGELFF.

This rearrangement joins TRBV2 to TRBJ1-2, with D unclear. V dropped 6 bases and J dropped 4 bases, with 12 bases sitting between them. The CDR3 is made up of 13 amino acids. Looked up from germline, CDR1 is SNHLY and CDR2 is FYNNEI. The CDR3 DNA follows: TGTGCCAGCAGAAGAGGGTTAGGCTATGGCTACACCTTC. This encodes CASRRGLGYGYTF. Looking up the rest from reference TRBV2 and TRBJ1-2 gives the full variable domain: EPEVTQTPSHQVTQMGQEVILRCVPISNHLYFYWYRQILGQKVEFLVSFYNNEISEKSEIFDDQFSVERPDGSNFTLKIRSTKLEDSAMYFCASRRGLGYGYTFGSGTRLTVV.

The rearrangement uses TRBV3-1 (or the pseudogene TRBV3-2) and TRBJ2-3; TRBD1 aligns across 7 bases. Germline assignment: CDR1 LGHDT and CDR2 YNNKEL (reference sequence). J lost 12 bases, V lost 4 bases, and 7 bases had no gene match. The CDR3 has 12 amino acids. The CDR3 DNA reads as TGTGCCAGCAGCCCCCGACAGGGACCACAGTATTTT. The encoded protein is CASSPRQGPQYF.

The chain has TRBV20-1 and TRBJ2-5; D is possibly TRBD2 (6 bases). The germline gives CDR1 DFQATT, CDR2 SNEGSKA (reference sequence). CDR3 length: 12 residues. Trimming left V 3 bases short and J 5 bases short, with 10 bases between. The DNA for the CDR3 is TGCAGTGCTAGTCGGGAGCAGGAGACCCAGTACTTC. This gives the protein CSASREQETQYF.

V and J are TRBV6-5 and TRBJ1-6; the D gene is possibly TRBD1 (6 bases). The CDR3 totals 14 residues. Germline CDR1 MNHEY, CDR2 SVGAGI. V was clipped by 4 bases and J by 4 bases, with 8 bases between them. CDR3 nucleotide sequence: TGTGCCAGCAGTTCCGGGACATATAATTCACCCCTCCACTTT. It codes for CASSSGTYNSPLHF.

The CDR3 loop reads CATSRAGANEKLFF. The CDR3 DNA follows: TGTGCCACCAGCAGAGCAGGGGCTAATGAAAAACTGTTTTTT. The chain employs TRBV15 and TRBJ1-4; possibly TRBD1 for D (6 bases). CDR1 LNHNV and CDR2 YYDKDF come from the germline V gene (reference sequence). The length of the CDR3 is 14 residues. V was shortened by 1 base and J by 3 bases, with 6 bases between the two germline ends.